This T cell receptor beta chain was sequenced for a study of blood T cell repertoires in COVID-19. The study drew participants aged about 18 to 95 years from about two dozen US areas. Only in-frame clones appear in the TCRdb table, and some are missing; sequencing was by immunoSEQ multiplex PCR. The sample holds about 220,000 clones; approximately 83% are singletons and the top ten take approximately 1.2%. The sequence derives from a woman between 40 and 50 years old with acute COVID-19. Sequencing was carried out using PBMCs or T cells enriched from blood (not recorded which).

The CDR3 loop reads CASSLTNGLAGELFF. The CDR3 DNA sequence: TGTGCCAGCAGCCTCACCAATGGGCTGGCCGGGGAGCTGTTTTTT. The rearrangement joins TRBV7-8 to TRBJ2-2; D gene ambiguous. Between the trimmed V and J ends, which lost 5 bases and 6 bases, there was a span of 16 bases. This CDR3 has 15 residues. The germline CDR1 and CDR2 sequences are SGHVS and FQNEAQ.